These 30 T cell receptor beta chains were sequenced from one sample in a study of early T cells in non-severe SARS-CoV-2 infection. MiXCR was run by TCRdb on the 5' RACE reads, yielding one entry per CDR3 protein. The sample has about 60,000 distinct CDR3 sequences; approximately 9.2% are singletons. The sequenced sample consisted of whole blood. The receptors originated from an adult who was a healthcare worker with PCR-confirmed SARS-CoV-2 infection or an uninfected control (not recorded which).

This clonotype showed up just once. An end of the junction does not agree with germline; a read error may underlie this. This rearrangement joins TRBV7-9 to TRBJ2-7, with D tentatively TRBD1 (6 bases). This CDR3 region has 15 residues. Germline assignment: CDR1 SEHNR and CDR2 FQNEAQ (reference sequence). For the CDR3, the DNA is TGTGCCAGCAGCTTCCCCGGGACACCCTCCTACGAGCAGAACTTC. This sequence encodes CASSFPGTPSYEQNF.

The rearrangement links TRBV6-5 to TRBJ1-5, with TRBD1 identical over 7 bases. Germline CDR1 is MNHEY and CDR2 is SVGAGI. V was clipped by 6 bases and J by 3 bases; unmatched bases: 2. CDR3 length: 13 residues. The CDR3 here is CASRGQLNQPQHF. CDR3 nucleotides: TGTGCCAGCAGGGGACAGCTCAATCAGCCCCAGCATTTT.

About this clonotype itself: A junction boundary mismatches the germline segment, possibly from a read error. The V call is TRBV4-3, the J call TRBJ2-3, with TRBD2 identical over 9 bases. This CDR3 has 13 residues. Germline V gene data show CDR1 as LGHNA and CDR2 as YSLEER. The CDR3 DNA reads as TGCGCCAGCAGCCAAGATAGCGGGAGAAGTGTGAATTTT. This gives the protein CASSQDSGRSVNF.

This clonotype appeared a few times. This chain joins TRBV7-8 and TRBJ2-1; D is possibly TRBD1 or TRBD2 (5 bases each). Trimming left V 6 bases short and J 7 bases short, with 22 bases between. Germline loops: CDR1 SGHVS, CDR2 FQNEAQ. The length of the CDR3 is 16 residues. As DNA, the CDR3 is TGTGCCAGCAGACGTGTCTCGGACGGGACCGTGAATGAGCAGTTCTTC. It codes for CASRRVSDGTVNEQFF.

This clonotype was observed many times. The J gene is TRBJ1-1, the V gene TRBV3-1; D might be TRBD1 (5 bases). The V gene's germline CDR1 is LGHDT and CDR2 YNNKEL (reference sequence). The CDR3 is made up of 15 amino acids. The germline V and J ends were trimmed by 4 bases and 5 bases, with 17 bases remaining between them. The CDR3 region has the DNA TGTGCCAGCAGCCCAGACTGGGGGGGGAGAACTGAAGCTTTCTTT. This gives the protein CASSPDWGGRTEAFF.

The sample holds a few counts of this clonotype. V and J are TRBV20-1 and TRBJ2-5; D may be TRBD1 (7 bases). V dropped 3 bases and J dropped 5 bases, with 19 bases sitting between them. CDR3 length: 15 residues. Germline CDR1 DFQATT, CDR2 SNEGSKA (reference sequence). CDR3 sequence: CSASRRDSGGETQYF. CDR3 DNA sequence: TGCAGTGCTAGCCGTAGGGACAGCGGAGGGGAGACCCAGTACTTC.

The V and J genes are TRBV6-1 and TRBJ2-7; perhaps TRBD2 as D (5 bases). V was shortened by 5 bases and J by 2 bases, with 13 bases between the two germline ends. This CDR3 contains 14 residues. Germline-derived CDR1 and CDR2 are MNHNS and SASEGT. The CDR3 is CASSPWTGTYEQYF. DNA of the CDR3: TGTGCCAGCAGTCCCTGGACGGGAACCTACGAGCAGTACTTC.

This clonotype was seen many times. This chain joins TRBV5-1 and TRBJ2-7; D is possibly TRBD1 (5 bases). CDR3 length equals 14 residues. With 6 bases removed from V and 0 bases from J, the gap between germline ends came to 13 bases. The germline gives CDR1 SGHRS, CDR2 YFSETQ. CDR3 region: CASKTVSSSYEQYF. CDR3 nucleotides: TGCGCCAGCAAGACAGTCTCGAGCTCCTACGAGCAGTACTTC. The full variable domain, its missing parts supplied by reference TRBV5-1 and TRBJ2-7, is KAGVTQTPRYLIKTRGQQVTLSCSPISGHRSVSWYQQTPGQGLQFLFEYFSETQRNKGNFPGRFSGRQFSNSRSEMNVSTLELGDSALYLCASKTVSSSYEQYFGPGTRLTVT.

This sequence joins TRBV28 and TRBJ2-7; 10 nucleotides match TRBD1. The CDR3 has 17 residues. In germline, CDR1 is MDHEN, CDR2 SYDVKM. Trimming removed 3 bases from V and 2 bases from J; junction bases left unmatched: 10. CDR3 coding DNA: TGTGCCAGCAGTTTTCCCCCCTGGGACAGGGGACCCTACGAGCAGTACTTC. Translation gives CASSFPPWDRGPYEQYF.

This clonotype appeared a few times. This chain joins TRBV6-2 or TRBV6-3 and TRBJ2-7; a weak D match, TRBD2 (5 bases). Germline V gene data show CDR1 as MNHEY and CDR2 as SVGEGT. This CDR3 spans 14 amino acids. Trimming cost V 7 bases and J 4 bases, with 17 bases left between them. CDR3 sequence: CASTPPTRPYEQYF. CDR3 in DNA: TGTGCCAGCACCCCACCAACTAGACCGTACGAGCAGTACTTC.

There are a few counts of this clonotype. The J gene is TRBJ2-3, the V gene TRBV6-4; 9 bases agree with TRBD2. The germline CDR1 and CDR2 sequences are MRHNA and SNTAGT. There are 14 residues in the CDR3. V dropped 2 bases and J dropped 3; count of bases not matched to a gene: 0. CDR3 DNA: TGTGCCAGCAGTGACACTAGCGGGACAGATACGCAGTATTTT. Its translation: CASSDTSGTDTQYF.

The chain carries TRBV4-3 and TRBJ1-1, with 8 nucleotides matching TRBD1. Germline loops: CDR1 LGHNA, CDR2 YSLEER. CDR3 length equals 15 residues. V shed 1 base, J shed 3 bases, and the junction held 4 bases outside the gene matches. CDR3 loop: CASSQASRGHTEAFF. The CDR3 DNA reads TGCGCCAGCAGCCAAGCTTCCAGGGGGCACACTGAAGCTTTCTTT.

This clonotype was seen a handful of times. The CDR3 protein is CSVCRVSTDTQYF. The CDR3 bases are TGCAGCGTTTGCAGGGTCAGCACAGATACGCAGTATTTT. This chain joins TRBV29-1 and TRBJ2-3, with a weak D call TRBD1 (5 bases). The germline V gene encodes CDR1 SQVTM and CDR2 ANQGSEA. Trimming stripped 5 bases from V and 0 bases from J, with 9 bases between. There are 13 residues in the CDR3.

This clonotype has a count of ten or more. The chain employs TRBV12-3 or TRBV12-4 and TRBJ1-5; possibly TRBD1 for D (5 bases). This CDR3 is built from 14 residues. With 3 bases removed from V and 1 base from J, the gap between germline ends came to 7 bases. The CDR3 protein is CASSFGASNQPQHF. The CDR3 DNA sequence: TGTGCCAGCAGTTTCGGGGCCAGCAATCAGCCCCAGCATTTT.

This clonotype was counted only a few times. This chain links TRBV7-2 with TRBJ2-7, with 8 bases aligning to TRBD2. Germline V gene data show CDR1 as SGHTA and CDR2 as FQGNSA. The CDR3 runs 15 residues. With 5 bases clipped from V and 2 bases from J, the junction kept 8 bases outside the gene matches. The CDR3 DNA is TGTGCCAGCAGCCATAGAGCGGGAGCTCCCTACGAGCAGTACTTC. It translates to CASSHRAGAPYEQYF.

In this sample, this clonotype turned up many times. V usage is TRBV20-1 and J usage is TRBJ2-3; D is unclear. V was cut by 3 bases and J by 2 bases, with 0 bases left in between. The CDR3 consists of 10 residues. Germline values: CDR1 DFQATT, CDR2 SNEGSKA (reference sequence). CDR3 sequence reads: CSASTDTQYF. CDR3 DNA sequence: TGCAGTGCTAGCACAGATACGCAGTATTTT.

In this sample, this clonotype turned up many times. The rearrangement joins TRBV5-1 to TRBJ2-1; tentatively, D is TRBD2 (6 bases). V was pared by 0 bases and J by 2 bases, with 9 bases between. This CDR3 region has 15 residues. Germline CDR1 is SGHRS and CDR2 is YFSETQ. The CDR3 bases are TGCGCCAGCAGCTTGGAGGGCGGGACCTACAATGAGCAGTTCTTC. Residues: CASSLEGGTYNEQFF.

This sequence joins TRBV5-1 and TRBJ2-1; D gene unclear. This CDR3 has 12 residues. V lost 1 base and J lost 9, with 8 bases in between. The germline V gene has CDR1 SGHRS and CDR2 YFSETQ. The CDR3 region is CASSLQASEQFF. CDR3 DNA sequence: TGCGCCAGCAGCTTGCAGGCCAGTGAGCAGTTCTTC.

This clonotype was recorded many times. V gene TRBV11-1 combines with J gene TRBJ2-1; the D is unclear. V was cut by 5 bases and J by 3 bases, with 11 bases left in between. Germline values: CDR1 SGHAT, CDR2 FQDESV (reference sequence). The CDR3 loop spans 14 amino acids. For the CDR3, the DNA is TGTGCCAGCAGCCCCAGTCGAGGCTACAATGAGCAGTTCTTC. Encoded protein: CASSPSRGYNEQFF.

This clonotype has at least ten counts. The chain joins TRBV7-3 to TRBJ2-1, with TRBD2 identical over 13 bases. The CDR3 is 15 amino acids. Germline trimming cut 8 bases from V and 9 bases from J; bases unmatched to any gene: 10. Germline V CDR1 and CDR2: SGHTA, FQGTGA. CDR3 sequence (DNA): TGTGCCAGCGGACTAGCGGGAGCAGTTGGCGGTGAGCAGTTCTTC. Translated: CASGLAGAVGGEQFF.

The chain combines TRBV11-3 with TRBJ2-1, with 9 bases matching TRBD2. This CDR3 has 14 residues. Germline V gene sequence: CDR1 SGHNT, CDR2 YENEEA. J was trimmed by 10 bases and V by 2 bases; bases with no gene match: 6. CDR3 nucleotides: TGTGCCAGCAGCTTAACAGCGGGAGGTGAAGAGCAGTTCTTC. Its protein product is CASSLTAGGEEQFF. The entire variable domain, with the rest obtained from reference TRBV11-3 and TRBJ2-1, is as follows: EAGVVQSPRYKIIEKKQPVAFWCNPISGHNTLYWYLQNLGQGPELLIRYENEEAVDDSQLPKDRFSAERLKGVDSTLKIQPAELGDSAVYLCASSLTAGGEEQFFGPGTRLTVL.

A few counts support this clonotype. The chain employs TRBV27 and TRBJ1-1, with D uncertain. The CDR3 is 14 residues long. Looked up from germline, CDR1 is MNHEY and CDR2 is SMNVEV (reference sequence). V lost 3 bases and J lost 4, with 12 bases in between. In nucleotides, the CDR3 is TGTGCCAGCAGTTTCCGGCGGGGAAGCACTGAAGCTTTCTTT. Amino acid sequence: CASSFRRGSTEAFF.

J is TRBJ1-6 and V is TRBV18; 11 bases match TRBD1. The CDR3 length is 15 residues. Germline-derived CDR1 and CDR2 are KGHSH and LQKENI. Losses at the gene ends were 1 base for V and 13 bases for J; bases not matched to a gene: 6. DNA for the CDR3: TGTGCCAGCTCACCACTCCGGGACAGGGGGTCTCCCCTCCACTTT. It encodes CASSPLRDRGSPLHF.

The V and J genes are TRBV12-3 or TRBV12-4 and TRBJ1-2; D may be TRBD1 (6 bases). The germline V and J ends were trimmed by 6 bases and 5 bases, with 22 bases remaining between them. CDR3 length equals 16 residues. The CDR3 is CASSYSPGQRRYGYTF. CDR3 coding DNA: TGTGCCAGCAGCTACTCACCCGGACAGAGACGATATGGCTACACCTTC.

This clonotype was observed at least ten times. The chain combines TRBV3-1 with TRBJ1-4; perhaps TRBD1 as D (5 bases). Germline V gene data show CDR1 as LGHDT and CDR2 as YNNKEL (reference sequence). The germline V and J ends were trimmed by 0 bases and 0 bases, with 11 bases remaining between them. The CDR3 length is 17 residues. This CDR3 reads CASSQDGRGATNEKLFF. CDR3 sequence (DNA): TGTGCCAGCAGCCAAGATGGGCGGGGCGCAACTAATGAAAAACTGTTTTTT.

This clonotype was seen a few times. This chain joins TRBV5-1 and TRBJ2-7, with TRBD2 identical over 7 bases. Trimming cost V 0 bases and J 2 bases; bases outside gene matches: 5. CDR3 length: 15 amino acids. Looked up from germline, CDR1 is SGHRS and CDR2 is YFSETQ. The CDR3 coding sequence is TGCGCCAGCAGCTTGGGAGCGGGGCCGGCCTACGAGCAGTACTTC. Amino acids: CASSLGAGPAYEQYF.

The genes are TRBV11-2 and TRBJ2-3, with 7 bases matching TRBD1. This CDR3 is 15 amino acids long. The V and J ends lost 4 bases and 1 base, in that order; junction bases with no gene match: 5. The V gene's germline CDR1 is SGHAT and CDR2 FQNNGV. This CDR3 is CASSYSGQRTDTQYF. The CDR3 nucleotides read TGTGCCAGCAGCTATTCGGGACAGCGCACAGATACGCAGTATTTT.

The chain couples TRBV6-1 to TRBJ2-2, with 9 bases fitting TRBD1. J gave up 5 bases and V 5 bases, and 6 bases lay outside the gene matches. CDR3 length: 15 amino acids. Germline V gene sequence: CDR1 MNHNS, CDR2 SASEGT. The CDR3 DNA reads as TGTGCCAGCAGTCGACAGGGGGAGGGAACCGGGGAGCTGTTTTTT. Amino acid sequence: CASSRQGEGTGELFF.

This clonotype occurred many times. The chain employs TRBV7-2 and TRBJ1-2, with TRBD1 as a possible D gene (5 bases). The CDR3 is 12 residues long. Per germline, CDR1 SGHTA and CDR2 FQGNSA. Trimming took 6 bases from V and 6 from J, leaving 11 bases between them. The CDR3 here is CASRGGEDGYTF. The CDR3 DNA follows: TGTGCCAGCAGGGGGGGAGAAGATGGCTACACCTTC.

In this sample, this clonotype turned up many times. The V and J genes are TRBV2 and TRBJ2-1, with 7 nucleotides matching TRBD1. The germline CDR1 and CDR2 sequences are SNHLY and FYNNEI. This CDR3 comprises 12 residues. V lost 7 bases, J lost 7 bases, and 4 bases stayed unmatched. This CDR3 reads CASKIRGNEQFF. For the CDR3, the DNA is TGTGCCAGCAAAATCAGGGGGAATGAGCAGTTCTTC.